The sequence of this T cell receptor (beta chain) was determined in a study of molecular identifiers for immune sequencing clone quantification. TCRdb analysed the PCR reads with MiXCR anew, one entry per CDR3 protein. The sample holds over 600,000 distinct CDR3 sequences, 20% seen once. This clonotype was recorded many times. V lost 6 bases to trimming and J lost 2 bases, with 9 bases between them. The CDR3 loop spans 13 amino acids. The sequence was collected from a human donor in good health. Some libraries in this study had Jurkat cell RNA spiked in. The V and J genes are TRBV12-3 or TRBV12-4 and TRBJ2-3; D may be TRBD2 (5 bases). Sequenced sample: naive CD8+ T cells from blood, with Jurkat cell RNA spiked in. Subset meaning: FACS-sorted CD8+CD4-CCR7+CD45RA+ naive T cells. For the CDR3, the DNA is TGTGCCAGCAGCTTGGGAGTCACAGATACGCAGTATTTT. Translation: CASSLGVTDTQYF.